The entry below describes one TCR beta chain. This record comes from a study of blood T cell repertoires in COVID-19. Study summary: Acute-phase and convalescent COVID-19 samples originated in the United States, Italy and Spain. From T cells, B-cell-depleted T cells, or PBMCs came the material, which was cDNA or gDNA.

The CDR3 has 12 residues. V gave up 4 bases and J gave up 10 bases; unmatched junction bases: 4. Germline loops: CDR1 LNHDA, CDR2 SQIVND (reference sequence). In the original processing: Estimation of nucleated cell counts was performed using reference gene primer amplification. Produced via immunoSEQ multiplex PCR; TCRdb's table is partial and in-frame only. That table supplies the V and J calls and clone size; D and trimming were determined from the DNA. This table holds over 30,000 clones, roughly 90% found once. Sequencing input: peripheral blood. This clonotype originated in a human donor in a cohort sampled during active COVID-19. The chain couples TRBV19 to TRBJ2-3; 8 bases align to TRBD1. CDR3: CASSTRGLAQYF. CDR3 DNA: TGTGCCAGTAGTACCAGGGGGCTAGCGCAGTATTTT.